This TCR beta chain was recovered during a study of vaccination and CD4 T cells after COVID-19. As for the study in general: Overlapping SARS-CoV-2, HCoV-NL63, HCoV-OC43 and HCoV-229E spike peptides were used to stimulate cells. Study-level points and caveats: The cohort comprised relatively few convalescent patients, and no early post-infection timepoints were analyzed. 304 of 307 vaccine-specific clones from convalescent patients were spike mono-reactive.

Described treatment: roughly 10-day PBMC culture with coronavirus spike peptide pools or control peptides (ViraFEST assay). With peptide pools, ViraFEST first expanded antigen-specific T cells and afterwards sequenced their TCRs. The germline V gene encodes CDR1 WSHSY and CDR2 SAAADI. V was shortened by 3 bases and J by 5 bases, with 8 bases between the two germline ends. This CDR3 comprises 14 residues. On this clonotype: Its antigen is undetermined.

The Oncomine TCR Beta short-read assay was applied to DNA of cultured CD4+ T cells. MiXCR, applied by TCRdb to the PCR reads, yields one record per CDR3 protein. The repertoire holds around 10,000 distinct CDR3 sequences, with less than 35% as singletons. This receptor was identified in a human donor who had recovered from COVID-19. J is TRBJ1-6 and V is TRBV10-2; tentatively, D is TRBD1 (6 bases). Sequenced here: CD4+ T cells from blood, cultured in vitro, sampled after SARS-CoV-2 vaccination. The CDR3 spells CASSDGQHNSPLHF. The CDR3 region has the DNA TGCGCCAGCAGTGACGGACAGCATAATTCACCCCTCCACTTT.